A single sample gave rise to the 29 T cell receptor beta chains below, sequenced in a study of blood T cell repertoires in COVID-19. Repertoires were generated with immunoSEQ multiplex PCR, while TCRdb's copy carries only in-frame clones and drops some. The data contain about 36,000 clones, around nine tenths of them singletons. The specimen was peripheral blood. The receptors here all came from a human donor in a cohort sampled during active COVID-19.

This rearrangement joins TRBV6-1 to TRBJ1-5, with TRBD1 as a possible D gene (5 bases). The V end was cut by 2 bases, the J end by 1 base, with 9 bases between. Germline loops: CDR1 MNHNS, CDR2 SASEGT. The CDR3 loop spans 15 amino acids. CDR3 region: CASSEKGLSNQPQHF. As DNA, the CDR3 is TGTGCCAGCAGTGAAAAGGGACTCAGCAATCAGCCCCAGCATTTT.

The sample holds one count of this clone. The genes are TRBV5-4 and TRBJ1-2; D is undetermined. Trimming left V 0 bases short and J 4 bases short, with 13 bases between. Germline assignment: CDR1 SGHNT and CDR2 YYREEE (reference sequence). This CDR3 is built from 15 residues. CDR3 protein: CASSLAEGILYGYTF. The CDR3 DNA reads TGTGCCAGCAGCTTGGCGGAGGGAATCCTCTATGGCTACACCTTC.

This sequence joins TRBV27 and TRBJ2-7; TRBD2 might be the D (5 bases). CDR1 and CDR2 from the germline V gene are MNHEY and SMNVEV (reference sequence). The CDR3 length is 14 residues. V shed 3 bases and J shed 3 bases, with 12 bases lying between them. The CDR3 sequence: CASSLSGLNYEQYF. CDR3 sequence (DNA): TGTGCCAGCAGTTTGTCTGGACTCAACTACGAGCAGTACTTC.

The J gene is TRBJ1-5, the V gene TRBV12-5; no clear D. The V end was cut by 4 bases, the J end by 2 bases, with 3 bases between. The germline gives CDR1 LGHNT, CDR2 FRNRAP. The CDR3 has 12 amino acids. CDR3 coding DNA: TGTGCTAGTGGTTCAGGCAATCAGCCCCAGCATTTT. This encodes CASGSGNQPQHF.

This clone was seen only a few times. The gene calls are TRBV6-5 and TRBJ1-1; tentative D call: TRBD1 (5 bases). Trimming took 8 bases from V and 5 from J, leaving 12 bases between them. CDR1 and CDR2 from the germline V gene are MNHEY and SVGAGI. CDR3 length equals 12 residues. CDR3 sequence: CASGGVTTEAFF. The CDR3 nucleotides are TGTGCCAGCGGGGGGGTGACGACTGAAGCTTTCTTT.

The CDR3 spells CASSQDPGGYTEAFF. The DNA of the CDR3 is TGCGCCAGCAGCCAAGACCCGGGCGGGTACACTGAAGCTTTCTTT. V is TRBV4-1 and J is TRBJ1-1; D is unclear. V lost 0 bases and J lost 3, with 11 bases in between. Germline V gene sequence: CDR1 MGHRA, CDR2 YSYEKL. The CDR3 spans 15 residues.

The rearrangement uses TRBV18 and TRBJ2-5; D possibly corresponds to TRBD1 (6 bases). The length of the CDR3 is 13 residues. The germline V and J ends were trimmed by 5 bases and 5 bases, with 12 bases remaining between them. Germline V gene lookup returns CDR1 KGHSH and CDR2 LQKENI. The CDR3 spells CASSGGLAETQYF. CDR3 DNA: TGTGCCAGCTCAGGGGGCCTGGCGGAGACCCAGTACTTC.

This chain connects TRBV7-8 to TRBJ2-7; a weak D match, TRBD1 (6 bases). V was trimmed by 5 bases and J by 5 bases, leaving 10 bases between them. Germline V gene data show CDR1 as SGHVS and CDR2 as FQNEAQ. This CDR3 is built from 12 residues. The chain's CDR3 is CASSPTGNEQYF. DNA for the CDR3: TGTGCCAGCAGCCCAACAGGGAACGAGCAGTACTTC.

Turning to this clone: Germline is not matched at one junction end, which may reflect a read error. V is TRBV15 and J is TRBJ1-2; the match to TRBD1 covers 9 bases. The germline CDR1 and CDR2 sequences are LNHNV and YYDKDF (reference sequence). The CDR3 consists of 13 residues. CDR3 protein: CATSRGTGLGYTF. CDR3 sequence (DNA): TGTGCCACCAGTAGAGGGACAGGGCTTGGCTACACCTTC.

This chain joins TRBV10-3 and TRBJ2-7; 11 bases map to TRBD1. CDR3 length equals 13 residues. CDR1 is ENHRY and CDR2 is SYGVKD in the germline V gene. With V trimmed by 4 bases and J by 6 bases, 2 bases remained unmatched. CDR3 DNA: TGTGCCATCAGTGGGACAGGGGGCGCCGAGCAGTACTTC. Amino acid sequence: CAISGTGGAEQYF.

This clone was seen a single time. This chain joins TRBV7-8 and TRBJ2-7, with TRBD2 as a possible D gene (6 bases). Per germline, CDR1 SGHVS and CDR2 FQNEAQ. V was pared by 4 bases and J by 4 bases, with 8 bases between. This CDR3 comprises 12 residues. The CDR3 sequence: CASSYGTYEQYF. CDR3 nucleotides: TGTGCCAGCAGCTACGGGACTTACGAGCAGTACTTC.

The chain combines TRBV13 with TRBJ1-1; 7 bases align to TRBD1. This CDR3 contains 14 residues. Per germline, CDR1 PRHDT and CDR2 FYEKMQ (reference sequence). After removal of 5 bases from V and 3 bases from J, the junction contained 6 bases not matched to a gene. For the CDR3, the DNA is TGTGCCAGCAGCAGCCGGACAGGAGACACTGAAGCTTTCTTT. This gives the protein CASSSRTGDTEAFF.

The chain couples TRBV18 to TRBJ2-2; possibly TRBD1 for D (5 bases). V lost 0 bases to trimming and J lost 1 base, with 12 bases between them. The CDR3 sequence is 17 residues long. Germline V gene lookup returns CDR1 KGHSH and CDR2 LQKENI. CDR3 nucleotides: TGTGCCAGCTCACCACCGGTAAGAACAGGGAACACCGGGGAGCTGTTTTTT. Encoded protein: CASSPPVRTGNTGELFF. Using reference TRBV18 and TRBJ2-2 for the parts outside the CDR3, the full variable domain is NAGVMQNPRHLVRRRGQEARLRCSPMKGHSHVYWYRQLPEEGLKFMVYLQKENIIDESGMPKERFSAEFPKEGPSILRIQQVVRGDSAAYFCASSPPVRTGNTGELFFGEGSRLTVL.

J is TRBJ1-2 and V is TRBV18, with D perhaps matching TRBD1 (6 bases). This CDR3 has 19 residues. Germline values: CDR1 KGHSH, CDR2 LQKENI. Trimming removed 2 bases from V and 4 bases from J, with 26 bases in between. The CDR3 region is CASSPTPLLTGNVAYGYTF. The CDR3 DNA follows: TGTGCCAGCTCACCAACCCCGTTACTAACAGGGAATGTCGCCTATGGCTACACCTTC.

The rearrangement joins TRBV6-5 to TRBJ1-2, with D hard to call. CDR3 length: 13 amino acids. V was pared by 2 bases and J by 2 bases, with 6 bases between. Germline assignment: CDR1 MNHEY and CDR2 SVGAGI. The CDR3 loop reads CASSYDGNYGYTF. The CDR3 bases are TGTGCCAGCAGTTACGACGGGAACTATGGCTACACCTTC.

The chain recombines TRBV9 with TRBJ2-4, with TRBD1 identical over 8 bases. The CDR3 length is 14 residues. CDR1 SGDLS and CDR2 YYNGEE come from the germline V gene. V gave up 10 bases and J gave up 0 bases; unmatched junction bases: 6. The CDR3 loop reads CAAQGAGAKNIQYF. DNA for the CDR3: TGTGCCGCCCAGGGGGCAGGAGCCAAAAACATTCAGTACTTC.

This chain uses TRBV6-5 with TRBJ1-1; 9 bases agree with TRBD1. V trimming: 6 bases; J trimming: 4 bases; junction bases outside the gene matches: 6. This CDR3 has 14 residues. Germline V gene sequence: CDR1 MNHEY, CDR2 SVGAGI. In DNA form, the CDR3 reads TGTGCCAGCAGCGGGGACAGGGCGGTCACTGAAGCTTTCTTT. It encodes CASSGDRAVTEAFF.

The CDR3 coding sequence is TGTGCCAGTAGTGAACAGGCCCTGGTAGGCGAGCAGTACTTC. Its protein is CASSEQALVGEQYF. The chain carries TRBV19 and TRBJ2-7; tentative D call: TRBD1 (5 bases). This CDR3 contains 14 residues. Per the germline V gene, CDR1 is LNHDA and CDR2 is SQIVND (reference sequence). V lost 5 bases, J lost 6 bases, and 17 bases lay in between.

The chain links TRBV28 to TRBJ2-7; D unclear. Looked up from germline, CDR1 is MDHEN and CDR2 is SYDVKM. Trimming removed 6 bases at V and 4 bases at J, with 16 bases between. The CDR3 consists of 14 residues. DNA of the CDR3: TGTGCCAGCAGCCCTTGGCCGGAGAGATACGAGCAGTACTTC. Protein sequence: CASSPWPERYEQYF.

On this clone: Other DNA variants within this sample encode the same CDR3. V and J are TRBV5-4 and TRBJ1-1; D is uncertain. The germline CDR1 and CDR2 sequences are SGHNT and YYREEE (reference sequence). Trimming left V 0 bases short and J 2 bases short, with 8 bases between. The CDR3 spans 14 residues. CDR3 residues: CASSLELLNTEAFF. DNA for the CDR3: TGTGCCAGCAGCTTGGAACTTTTAAACACTGAAGCTTTCTTT.

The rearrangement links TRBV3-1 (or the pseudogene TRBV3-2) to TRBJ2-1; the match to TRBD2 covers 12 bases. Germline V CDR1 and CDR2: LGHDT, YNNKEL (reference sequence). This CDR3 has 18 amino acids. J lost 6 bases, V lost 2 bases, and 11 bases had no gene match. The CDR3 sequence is CASSQSSGLAGGFNEQFF. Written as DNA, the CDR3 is TGTGCCAGCAGCCAAAGTAGCGGCCTAGCGGGGGGGTTCAATGAGCAGTTCTTC.

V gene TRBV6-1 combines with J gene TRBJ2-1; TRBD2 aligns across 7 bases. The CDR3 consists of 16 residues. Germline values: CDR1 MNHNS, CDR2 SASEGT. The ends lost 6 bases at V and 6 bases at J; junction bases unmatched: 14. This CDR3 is CASREKAGPLGNEQFF. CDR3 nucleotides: TGTGCCAGCAGGGAAAAAGCGGGGCCATTGGGCAATGAGCAGTTCTTC.

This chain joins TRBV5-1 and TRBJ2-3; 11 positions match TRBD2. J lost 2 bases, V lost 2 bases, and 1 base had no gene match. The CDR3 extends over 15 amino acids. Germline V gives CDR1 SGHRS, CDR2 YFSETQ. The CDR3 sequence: CASSLLAGDTDTQYF. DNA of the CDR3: TGCGCCAGCAGCTTACTAGCGGGGGACACAGATACGCAGTATTTT. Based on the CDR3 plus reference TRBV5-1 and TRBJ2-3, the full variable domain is KAGVTQTPRYLIKTRGQQVTLSCSPISGHRSVSWYQQTPGQGLQFLFEYFSETQRNKGNFPGRFSGRQFSNSRSEMNVSTLELGDSALYLCASSLLAGDTDTQYFGPGTRLTVL.

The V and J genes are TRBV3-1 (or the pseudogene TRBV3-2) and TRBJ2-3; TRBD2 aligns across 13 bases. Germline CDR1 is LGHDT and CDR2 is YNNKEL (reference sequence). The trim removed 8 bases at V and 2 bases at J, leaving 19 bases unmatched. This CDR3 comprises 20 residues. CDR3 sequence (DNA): TGTGCCAGCGGGCCCGGGACTAGCGGGGCCACCCGGGCCACCACAGATACGCAGTATTTT. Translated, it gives CASGPGTSGATRATTDTQYF.

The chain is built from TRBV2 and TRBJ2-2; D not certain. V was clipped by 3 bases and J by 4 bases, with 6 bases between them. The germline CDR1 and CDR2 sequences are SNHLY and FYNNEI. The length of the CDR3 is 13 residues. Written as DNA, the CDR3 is TGTGCCAGCAGTGAGGTTAGCACCGGGGAGCTGTTTTTT. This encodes CASSEVSTGELFF.

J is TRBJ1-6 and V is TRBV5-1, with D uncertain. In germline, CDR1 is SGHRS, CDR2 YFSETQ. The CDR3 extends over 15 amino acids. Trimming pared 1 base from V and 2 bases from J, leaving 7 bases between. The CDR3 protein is CASSLNGAYNSPLHF. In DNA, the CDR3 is TGCGCCAGCAGCTTGAACGGAGCCTATAATTCACCCCTCCACTTT.

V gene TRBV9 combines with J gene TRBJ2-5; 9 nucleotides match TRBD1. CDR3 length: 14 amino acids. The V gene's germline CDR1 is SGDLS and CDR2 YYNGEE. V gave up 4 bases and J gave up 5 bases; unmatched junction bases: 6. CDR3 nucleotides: TGTGCCAGCAGCCCGGGACAGGGACGGGAGACCCAGTACTTC. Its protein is CASSPGQGRETQYF.

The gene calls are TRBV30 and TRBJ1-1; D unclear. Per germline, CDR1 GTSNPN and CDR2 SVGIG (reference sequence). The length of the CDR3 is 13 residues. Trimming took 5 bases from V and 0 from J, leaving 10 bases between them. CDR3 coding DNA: TGTGCCTGGGCACAGATCATGAACACTGAAGCTTTCTTT. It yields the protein CAWAQIMNTEAFF.

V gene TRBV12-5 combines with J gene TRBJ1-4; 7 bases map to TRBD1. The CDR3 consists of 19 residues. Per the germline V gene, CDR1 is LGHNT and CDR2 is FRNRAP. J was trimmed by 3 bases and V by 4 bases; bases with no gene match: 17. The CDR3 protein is CASGWTLQLAGTANEKLFF. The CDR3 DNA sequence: TGTGCTAGTGGTTGGACGTTACAGCTAGCCGGGACAGCTAATGAAAAACTGTTTTTT.